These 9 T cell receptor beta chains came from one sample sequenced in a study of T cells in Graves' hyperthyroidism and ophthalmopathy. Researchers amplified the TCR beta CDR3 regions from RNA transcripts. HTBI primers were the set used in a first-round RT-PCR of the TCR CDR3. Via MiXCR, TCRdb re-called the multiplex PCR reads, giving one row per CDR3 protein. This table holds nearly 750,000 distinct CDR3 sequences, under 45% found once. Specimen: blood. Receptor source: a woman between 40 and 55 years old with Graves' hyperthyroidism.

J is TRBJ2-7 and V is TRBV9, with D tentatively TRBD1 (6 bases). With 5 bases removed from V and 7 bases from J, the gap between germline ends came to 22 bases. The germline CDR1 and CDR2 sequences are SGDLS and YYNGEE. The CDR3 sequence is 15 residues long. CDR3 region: CASRRDTSNTGEQYF. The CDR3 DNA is TGTGCCAGCAGAAGGGACACCTCGAACACCGGGGAGCAGTACTTC.

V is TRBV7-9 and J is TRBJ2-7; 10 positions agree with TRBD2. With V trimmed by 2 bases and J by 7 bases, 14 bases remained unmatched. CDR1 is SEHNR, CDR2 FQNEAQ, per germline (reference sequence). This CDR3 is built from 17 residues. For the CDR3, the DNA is TGTGCCAGCAGCTTAAAGGGCGGGGCTAGCGGGGGCAATGAGCAGTACTTC. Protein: CASSLKGGASGGNEQYF.

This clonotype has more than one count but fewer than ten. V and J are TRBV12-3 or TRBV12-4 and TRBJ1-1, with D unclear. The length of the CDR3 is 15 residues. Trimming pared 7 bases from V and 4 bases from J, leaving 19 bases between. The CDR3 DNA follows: TGTGCCAGCACCTCGGGGTGGGCCTCGAGCACTGAAGCTTTCTTT. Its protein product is CASTSGWASSTEAFF.

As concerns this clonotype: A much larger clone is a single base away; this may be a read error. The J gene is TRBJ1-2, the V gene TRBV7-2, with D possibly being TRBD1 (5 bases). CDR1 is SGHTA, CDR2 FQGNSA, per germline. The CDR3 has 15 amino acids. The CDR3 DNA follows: TGTGCCAGCGGCTTAGTCAGGGCGGGTAACTATGGCTACACCTTC. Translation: CASGLVRAGNYGYTF.

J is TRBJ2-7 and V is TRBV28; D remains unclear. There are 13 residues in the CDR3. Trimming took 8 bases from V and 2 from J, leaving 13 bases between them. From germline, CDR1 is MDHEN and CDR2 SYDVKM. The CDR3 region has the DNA TGTGCCAGCGCTCAGTCCCCCACCTACGAGCAGTACTTC. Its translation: CASAQSPTYEQYF.

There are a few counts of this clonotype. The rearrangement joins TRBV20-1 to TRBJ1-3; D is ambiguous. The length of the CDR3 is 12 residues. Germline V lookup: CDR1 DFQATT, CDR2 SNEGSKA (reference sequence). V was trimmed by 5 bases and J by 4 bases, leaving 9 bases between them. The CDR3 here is CSAPGSGNTIYF. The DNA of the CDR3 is TGCAGTGCTCCAGGATCCGGAAACACCATATATTTT.

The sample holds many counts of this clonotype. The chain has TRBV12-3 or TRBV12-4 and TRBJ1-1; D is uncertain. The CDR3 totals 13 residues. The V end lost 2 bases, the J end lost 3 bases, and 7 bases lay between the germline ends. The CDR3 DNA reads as TGTGCCAGCAGTTTACGGCCGGACACTGAAGCTTTCTTT. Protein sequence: CASSLRPDTEAFF.

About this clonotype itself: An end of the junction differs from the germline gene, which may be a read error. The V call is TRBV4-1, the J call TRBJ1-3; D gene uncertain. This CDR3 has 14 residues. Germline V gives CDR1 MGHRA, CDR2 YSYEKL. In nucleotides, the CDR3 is TGCGCCAGCAGTCAAGGACCGGGTGGAAACACCATATATTTT. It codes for CASSQGPGGNTIYF.

The CDR3 nucleotides are TGTGCCAGCAGCGTGGCTACCACAGATACGCAGTATTTT. This codes for CASSVATTDTQYF. The V gene is TRBV9, the J gene TRBJ2-3, with D unclear. The CDR3 runs 13 residues. The V end lost 2 bases, the J end lost 2 bases, and 6 bases lay between the germline ends. Germline V gene lookup returns CDR1 SGDLS and CDR2 YYNGEE. Drawing the rest from reference TRBV9 and TRBJ2-3, the complete variable domain is DSGVTQTPKHLITATGQRVTLRCSPRSGDLSVYWYQQSLDQGLQFLIQYYNGEERAKGNILERFSAQQFPDLHSELNLSSLELGDSALYFCASSVATTDTQYFGPGTRLTVL.